This T cell receptor beta chain stems from a study of blood T cell repertoires in COVID-19. Study overall: Researchers got acute and convalescent COVID-19 samples from the United States, Italy and Spain.

This clone has a single count. Profiling relied on immunoSEQ multiplex PCR, and the TCRdb table lists in-frame clones only, not all of them. The top ten clones hold roughly 0.66% of a sample with about 440,000 clones, about nine tenths of them seen once. Enrollees, about 18 to 95 years old, lived in approximately 25 US areas. Recovery among Cohort 3 donors was established by two negative PCRs, clearance, or symptom resolution. Unmatched junction bases numbered 11, after V lost 1 base and J lost 4 bases. The CDR3 is 18 residues long. Germline-derived CDR1 and CDR2 are LGHNA and YNFKEQ. The TCR was taken from a man aged 18 to 35 who had recovered from COVID-19. The V and J genes are TRBV4-2 and TRBJ2-1, with 9 bases identical to TRBD2. Source material: PBMCs or T cells enriched from blood (not recorded which). The CDR3 DNA sequence: TGTGCCAGCAGCCAAGGCCCTAATCCTAGCGGGAAGTACAATGAGCAGTTCTTC. Its translation is CASSQGPNPSGKYNEQFF.